This T cell receptor beta chain came from a study of neurological immune-mediated disorders. General study results and limits: None of the CDR3 amino acid sequences of expanded clones were shared across subjects, and this suggested private repertoires in all groups. Neither clinical nor MRI features were associated with the multiple sclerosis repertoire cluster.

With 10-nucleotide random UMIs included, cDNA was synthesized by 5'RACE. TCRdb fed the 5' RACE reads into MiXCR, producing one record per CDR3 protein. The sample lists about 70,000 distinct CDR3 sequences; 3.2% were seen once. There are many counts of this clonotype. Its matching antigen is unknown. Unsorted libraries were prepared from 2 million PBMCs held at -80 C. Trimming pared 1 base from V and 2 bases from J, leaving 12 bases between. Germline V CDR1 and CDR2: LGHDT, YNNKEL (reference sequence). The CDR3 sequence is 15 residues long. Sequenced: PBMCs. The sequence was obtained from a woman aged 45 to 65 with multiple sclerosis. J is TRBJ2-7 and V is TRBV3-1; D is possibly TRBD2 (5 bases). In nucleotides, the CDR3 is TGTGCCAGCAGCCAAGGGCGGGCCACCCCCTACGAGCAGTACTTC. Its translation: CASSQGRATPYEQYF.